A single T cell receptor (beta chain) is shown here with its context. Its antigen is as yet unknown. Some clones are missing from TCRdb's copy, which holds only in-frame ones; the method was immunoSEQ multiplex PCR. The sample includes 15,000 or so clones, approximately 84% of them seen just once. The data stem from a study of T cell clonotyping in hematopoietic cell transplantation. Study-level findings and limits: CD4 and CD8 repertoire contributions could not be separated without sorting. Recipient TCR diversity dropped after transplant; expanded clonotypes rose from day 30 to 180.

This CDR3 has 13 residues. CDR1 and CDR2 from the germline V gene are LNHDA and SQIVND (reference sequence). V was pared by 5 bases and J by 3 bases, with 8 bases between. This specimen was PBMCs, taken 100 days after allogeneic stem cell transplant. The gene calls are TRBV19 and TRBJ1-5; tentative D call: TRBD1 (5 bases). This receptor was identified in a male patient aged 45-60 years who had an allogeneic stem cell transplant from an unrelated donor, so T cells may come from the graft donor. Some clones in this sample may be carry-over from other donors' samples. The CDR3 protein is CASSFGANQPQHF. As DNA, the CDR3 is TGTGCCAGTAGTTTCGGGGCCAATCAGCCCCAGCATTTT.